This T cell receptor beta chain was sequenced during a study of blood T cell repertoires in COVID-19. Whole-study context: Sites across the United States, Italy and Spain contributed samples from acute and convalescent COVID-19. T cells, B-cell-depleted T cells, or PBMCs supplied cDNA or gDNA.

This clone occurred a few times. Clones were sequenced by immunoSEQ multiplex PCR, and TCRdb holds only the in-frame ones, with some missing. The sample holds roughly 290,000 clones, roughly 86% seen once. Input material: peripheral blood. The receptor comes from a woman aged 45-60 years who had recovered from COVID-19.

CDR3 nucleotides: TGCGCCAGCAGTCACAGGGGCATTAATCAGCCCCAGCATTTT. It specifies CASSHRGINQPQHF. The chain recombines TRBV10-1 with TRBJ1-5; the match to TRBD1 covers 7 bases. This CDR3 comprises 14 residues. CDR1 WNHNN and CDR2 SYGVQD come from the germline V gene (reference sequence). V lost 5 bases, J lost 4 bases, and 5 bases stayed unmatched.